The next 30 T cell receptor beta chains were all read from a single sample in a study of CD8 T cells in Susac syndrome. Random hexamers were used to reverse transcribe roughly 0.45 to 1 ug of RNA. TCRdb reprocessed the immunoSEQ multiplex PCR reads via MiXCR and lists one record per CDR3 protein. Of some 240,000 distinct CDR3 sequences in the sample, 90% to 97% were seen once. Sequencing used CD4+ T cells from PBMCs. These receptors originate from a human donor with Susac syndrome.

The genes are TRBV25-1 and TRBJ2-7, with no clear D. Germline CDR1 and CDR2: MGHDK and SYGVNS. V lost 5 bases and J lost 3, with 11 bases in between. CDR3 length equals 13 residues. The CDR3 loop is CASSSRSDYEQYF. The CDR3 coding sequence is TGTGCCAGCAGTTCCCGAAGTGACTACGAGCAGTACTTC.

The CDR3 loop reads CASSSRRPRAEQYF. The CDR3, as DNA: TGTGCCAGCAGTTCCCGGAGGCCCCGGGCCGAGCAGTACTTC. The chain employs TRBV28 and TRBJ2-7, with a possible D match to TRBD2 (5 bases). Germline values: CDR1 MDHEN, CDR2 SYDVKM. V lost 4 bases, J lost 6 bases, and 16 bases lay in between. CDR3 length: 14 residues.

The rearrangement uses TRBV9 and TRBJ1-2; no definite D call. The CDR3 sequence is 14 residues long. The germline V gene encodes CDR1 SGDLS and CDR2 YYNGEE. Trimming cost V 4 bases and J 9 bases, with 19 bases left between them. CDR3 sequence (DNA): TGTGCCAGCAGCCCACCTCGAGCCCCAGGAAGCTACACCTTC. Protein sequence: CASSPPRAPGSYTF.

The genes are TRBV20-1 and TRBJ2-7; 7 nucleotides align to TRBD1. The CDR3 runs 16 residues. J gave up 1 base and V 0 bases, and 9 bases lay outside the gene matches. Germline CDR1 and CDR2: DFQATT and SNEGSKA (reference sequence). The CDR3 region has the DNA TGCAGTGCTAGAGATAGGAGAGGGGGACAGTCCTACGAGCAGTACTTC. Translating gives CSARDRRGGQSYEQYF.

In DNA form, the CDR3 reads TGTGCCAGCAGTTTAGTGCCCCCATTAATATCCCAAGACAATGAGCAGTTCTTC. Residues: CASSLVPPLISQDNEQFF. The chain employs TRBV12-3 or TRBV12-4 and TRBJ2-1; no firm D call. Trimming pared 1 base from V and 5 bases from J, leaving 21 bases between. The CDR3 is made up of 18 amino acids.

The chain employs TRBV15 and TRBJ2-2, with D possibly being TRBD2 (5 bases). Trimming removed 3 bases from V and 3 bases from J, with 14 bases in between. The CDR3 sequence is 16 residues long. Germline values: CDR1 LNHNV, CDR2 YYDKDF (reference sequence). As DNA, the CDR3 is TGTGCCACCAGCAGGCCCCCTAGGACTGACACCGGGGAGCTGTTTTTT. This gives the protein CATSRPPRTDTGELFF.

This clonotype has a single count. The CDR3 loop is CASSRKQGGYGYTF. CDR3 DNA: TGTGCCAGCAGCCGCAAACAGGGAGGCTATGGCTACACCTTC. The chain is built from TRBV14 and TRBJ1-2; D is perhaps TRBD1 (6 bases). CDR3 length: 14 amino acids. Germline CDR1 is SGHDN and CDR2 is FVKESK. With 4 bases removed from V and 4 bases from J, the gap between germline ends came to 13 bases.

The chain uses TRBV20-1 and TRBJ2-1; D not resolved. V was clipped by 3 bases and J by 9 bases, with 9 bases between them. This CDR3 has 11 residues. Germline V gene data show CDR1 as DFQATT and CDR2 as SNEGSKA (reference sequence). The CDR3 bases are TGCAGTGCTAGGTGGGGTCGTGAGCAGTTCTTC. As protein: CSARWGREQFF.

V usage is TRBV15 and J usage is TRBJ2-1; 11 nucleotides agree with TRBD2. The CDR3 is 19 residues long. V trimming: 5 bases; J trimming: 2 bases; junction bases outside the gene matches: 14. Germline V lookup: CDR1 LNHNV, CDR2 YYDKDF (reference sequence). Written as DNA, the CDR3 is TGTGCCACCAGCTTTAGCGGGAGGGCCGGTCTTTTCCCCTACAATGAGCAGTTCTTC. Translated, it gives CATSFSGRAGLFPYNEQFF.

V gene TRBV5-1 combines with J gene TRBJ2-7; 7 positions agree with TRBD2. CDR1 SGHRS and CDR2 YFSETQ come from the germline V gene. With 0 bases clipped from V and 0 bases from J, the junction kept 3 bases outside the gene matches. This CDR3 comprises 15 residues. The CDR3 sequence: CASSLVAGDSYEQYF. CDR3 nucleotide sequence: TGCGCCAGCAGCTTGGTGGCGGGGGACTCCTACGAGCAGTACTTC. Together with reference TRBV5-1 and TRBJ2-7, the CDR3 gives the full variable domain: KAGVTQTPRYLIKTRGQQVTLSCSPISGHRSVSWYQQTPGQGLQFLFEYFSETQRNKGNFPGRFSGRQFSNSRSEMNVSTLELGDSALYLCASSLVAGDSYEQYFGPGTRLTVT.

The chain recombines TRBV29-1 with TRBJ1-1; D is unresolved. Germline values: CDR1 SQVTM, CDR2 ANQGSEA. Trimming removed 4 bases at V and 1 base at J, with 16 bases between. This CDR3 has 15 residues. CDR3 nucleotides: TGCAGCGTTGTGTCAGTCGGGCAGACGAACACTGAAGCTTTCTTT. Amino acids: CSVVSVGQTNTEAFF.

CDR3 loop: CSAKHRGQVETQYF. The DNA of the CDR3 is TGCAGTGCTAAACACAGGGGGCAGGTGGAGACCCAGTACTTC. The rearrangement uses TRBV20-1 and TRBJ2-5; TRBD1 matches 9 bases. V lost 4 bases to trimming and J lost 5 bases; unmatched junction nucleotides: 8. The CDR3 is 14 amino acids. Germline CDR1 reads DFQATT; CDR2 reads SNEGSKA (reference sequence).

This chain joins TRBV15 and TRBJ1-5, with TRBD1 identical over 7 bases. J gave up 0 bases and V 0 bases, and 5 bases lay outside the gene matches. CDR1 is LNHNV, CDR2 YYDKDF, per germline (reference sequence). CDR3 length: 17 amino acids. CDR3 protein: CATSRDRGTDSNQPQHF. The CDR3 nucleotides are TGTGCCACCAGCAGAGACCGTGGGACAGATAGCAATCAGCCCCAGCATTTT.

The chain has TRBV28 and TRBJ2-7, with 9 bases matching TRBD1. This CDR3 has 17 amino acids. Germline-derived CDR1 and CDR2 are MDHEN and SYDVKM. The V segment lost 2 bases and the J segment 2 bases; nucleotides outside the gene matches: 10. The CDR3 is CASSLPNTGTGPYEQYF. The CDR3 nucleotides read TGTGCCAGCAGTTTACCTAATACCGGGACAGGGCCCTACGAGCAGTACTTC.

The chain recombines TRBV3-1 with TRBJ1-5, with a weak D call TRBD1 (6 bases). Trimming stripped 2 bases from V and 6 bases from J, with 8 bases between. Looked up from germline, CDR1 is LGHDT and CDR2 is YNNKEL (reference sequence). The CDR3 has 13 residues. CDR3 amino acids: CASSQSQGQPQHF. The DNA of the CDR3 is TGTGCCAGCAGCCAATCACAGGGTCAGCCCCAGCATTTT.

The chain uses TRBV4-1 and TRBJ1-3; D call uncertain. The CDR3 totals 15 residues. V lost 0 bases, J lost 2 bases, and 8 bases lay in between. Germline V gene sequence: CDR1 MGHRA, CDR2 YSYEKL. The CDR3 sequence is CASSQDSRAGNTIYF. The CDR3, as DNA: TGCGCCAGCAGCCAAGATAGCCGGGCTGGAAACACCATATATTTT.

The chain combines TRBV7-2 with TRBJ1-1; possible D gene TRBD1, 6 bases. The CDR3 loop spans 18 amino acids. V shed 0 bases and J shed 5 bases, with 22 bases lying between them. CDR1 and CDR2 from the germline V gene are SGHTA and FQGNSA. This chain's CDR3 is CASSLALPTGWFGTEAFF. CDR3 coding DNA: TGTGCCAGCAGCTTAGCGCTCCCAACAGGGTGGTTCGGGACTGAAGCTTTCTTT.

The V gene is TRBV18, the J gene TRBJ2-1; D uncertain. This CDR3 comprises 12 residues. Germline CDR1 KGHSH, CDR2 LQKENI. The V gene lost 2 bases and the J gene lost 8 bases, with 7 bases spanning the gap. The CDR3 nucleotides are TGTGCCAGCTCACCATCAGGCGATGAGCAGTTCTTC. This translates into CASSPSGDEQFF. Looking up the rest from reference TRBV18 and TRBJ2-1 gives the full variable domain: NAGVMQNPRHLVRRRGQEARLRCSPMKGHSHVYWYRQLPEEGLKFMVYLQKENIIDESGMPKERFSAEFPKEGPSILRIQQVVRGDSAAYFCASSPSGDEQFFGPGTRLTVL.

CDR3 sequence reads: CASSEQLAGAYEQYF. CDR3 DNA sequence: TGTGCCAGCAGTGAACAACTAGCGGGTGCCTACGAGCAGTACTTC. The chain couples TRBV6-1 to TRBJ2-7; 9 positions agree with TRBD2. Per germline, CDR1 MNHNS and CDR2 SASEGT. After removal of 2 bases from V and 2 bases from J, the junction contained 4 bases not matched to a gene. The CDR3 consists of 15 residues.

V is TRBV20-1 and J is TRBJ2-7; no reliable D call. Per the germline V gene, CDR1 is DFQATT and CDR2 is SNEGSKA (reference sequence). V dropped 4 bases and J dropped 2 bases, with 6 bases sitting between them. The CDR3 totals 11 residues. The CDR3 DNA is TGCAGTGCTAACGGACCCTACGAGCAGTACTTC. Protein: CSANGPYEQYF.

This clonotype appeared once. The V gene is TRBV21-1, the J gene TRBJ2-7. TRBV21-1 is flagged as a pseudogene. The length of the CDR3 is 13 residues. The CDR3 loop is CASSYGHSYEQYF. Written as DNA, the CDR3 is TGTGCCAGCAGTTACGGTCACTCCTACGAGCAGTACTTC.

V is TRBV19 and J is TRBJ2-4; possibly TRBD1 or TRBD2 for D (5 bases each). The CDR3 covers 16 residues. The V gene lost 6 bases and the J gene lost 0 bases, with 15 bases spanning the gap. CDR1 and CDR2 from the germline V gene are LNHDA and SQIVND (reference sequence). This CDR3 is CASSGRRGLAKNIQYF. The CDR3 DNA reads TGTGCCAGTAGCGGCCGTCGGGGCCTAGCCAAAAACATTCAGTACTTC. Supplemented by reference TRBV19 and TRBJ2-4, the full variable domain reads DGGITQSPKYLFRKEGQNVTLSCEQNLNHDAMYWYRQDPGQGLRLIYYSQIVNDFQKGDIAEGYSVSREKKESFPLTVTSAQKNPTAFYLCASSGRRGLAKNIQYFGAGTRLSVL.

CDR3 bases: TGCAGTGCCCCGCCGGGACAGGGAGTAAATGAGCAGTTCTTC. The encoded protein is CSAPPGQGVNEQFF. The rearrangement uses TRBV20-1 and TRBJ2-1; 9 positions match TRBD1. Per the germline V gene, CDR1 is DFQATT and CDR2 is SNEGSKA (reference sequence). The CDR3 consists of 14 residues. J was trimmed by 7 bases and V by 6 bases; bases with no gene match: 10.

The gene calls are TRBV20-1 and TRBJ2-5; 8 bases align to TRBD2. Trimming cost V 4 bases and J 5 bases; bases outside gene matches: 6. Germline CDR1 DFQATT, CDR2 SNEGSKA (reference sequence). There are 13 residues in the CDR3. The CDR3 is CSAKAGARETQYF. DNA for the CDR3: TGCAGTGCTAAAGCGGGAGCTAGGGAGACCCAGTACTTC.

This chain links TRBV18 with TRBJ2-6, with TRBD2 as a possible D gene (6 bases). Germline V lookup: CDR1 KGHSH, CDR2 LQKENI. V was pared by 3 bases and J by 2 bases, with 11 bases between. The CDR3 runs 16 residues. CDR3 coding DNA: TGTGCCAGCTCACCTCGTACGGGGGCTGGGGCCAACGTCCTGACTTTC. This codes for CASSPRTGAGANVLTF.

The gene calls are TRBV5-1 and TRBJ2-3; 7 bases match TRBD1. V lost 2 bases to trimming and J lost 2 bases; unmatched junction nucleotides: 2. Germline V lookup: CDR1 SGHRS, CDR2 YFSETQ. The CDR3 runs to 14 residues. DNA for the CDR3: TGCGCCAGCAGCTTACAGGGGCACACAGATACGCAGTATTTT. It specifies CASSLQGHTDTQYF.

V is TRBV10-3 and J is TRBJ2-1; TRBD2 matches at 9 bases. The CDR3 consists of 14 residues. Germline CDR1 is ENHRY and CDR2 is SYGVKD. Trimming took 0 bases from V and 15 from J; bases not matched to a gene: 9. DNA for the CDR3: TGTGCCATCAGTGAGTCCAAGTTAGCGGGAGCACCGTTCTTC. It is translated as CAISESKLAGAPFF.

The chain has TRBV27 and TRBJ2-7, with 8 positions matching TRBD2. The V gene's germline CDR1 is MNHEY and CDR2 SMNVEV (reference sequence). V dropped 4 bases and J dropped 3; count of bases not matched to a gene: 5. CDR3 size: 14 residues. The CDR3 DNA reads as TGTGCCAGCAGTTATGCTAGCGGGCGCTACGAGCAGTACTTC. This gives the protein CASSYASGRYEQYF.

V gene TRBV7-9 combines with J gene TRBJ2-7, with 7 bases lining up with TRBD1. There are 15 residues in the CDR3. Germline-derived CDR1 and CDR2 are SEHNR and FQNEAQ (reference sequence). With 4 bases clipped from V and 2 bases from J, the junction kept 8 bases outside the gene matches. In DNA form, the CDR3 reads TGTGCCAGCAGCTCCTGGTCAGGGACAGCCTACGAGCAGTACTTC. This sequence encodes CASSSWSGTAYEQYF. Combining the CDR3 with reference TRBV7-9 and TRBJ2-7 gives the whole variable domain DTGVSQNPRHKITKRGQNVTFRCDPISEHNRLYWYRQTLGQGPEFLTYFQNEAQLEKSRLLSDRFSAERPKGSFSTLEIQRTEQGDSAMYLCASSSWSGTAYEQYFGPGTRLTVT.

The chain is built from TRBV19 and TRBJ1-2, with 7 bases lining up with TRBD1. The V segment lost 8 bases and the J segment 3 bases; nucleotides outside the gene matches: 6. Per the germline V gene, CDR1 is LNHDA and CDR2 is SQIVND (reference sequence). The CDR3 length is 13 residues. Here the CDR3 DNA reads TGTGCCAGTCGGGACAGCGGCGACTATGGCTACACCTTC. Its translation: CASRDSGDYGYTF.